This entry lists 10 T cell receptor beta chains sequenced from one sample in a study of metastatic and nonmetastatic thyroid tumors. TCRdb re-clonotyped the PCR reads through MiXCR. The sample lists 10,000 to 13,000 clones, around 41% seen once, with 15% to 20% in the top ten. Among the patients, none had received any treatment before thyroid surgery. The specimen was tumor tissue. These receptors came from a female donor with papillary thyroid cancer or a benign thyroid nodule (not recorded which). Some clones in this sample may be carry-over from other donors' samples.

This rearrangement joins TRBV5-4 to TRBJ1-1, with a tentative D call TRBD1 (6 bases). This CDR3 comprises 16 residues. Trimming stripped 6 bases from V and 4 bases from J, with 22 bases between. CDR1 SGHNT and CDR2 YYREEE come from the germline V gene (reference sequence). The CDR3 is CASTPGRAGVSTEAFF. The CDR3 coding sequence is TGTGCCAGCACCCCGGGAAGGGCAGGGGTATCCACTGAAGCTTTCTTT.

The chain has TRBV20-1 and TRBJ2-7; D may be TRBD1 or TRBD2 (5 bases each). Germline CDR1 reads DFQATT; CDR2 reads SNEGSKA (reference sequence). The CDR3 length is 13 residues. Trimming stripped 6 bases from V and 5 bases from J, with 17 bases between. In DNA, the CDR3 is TGCAGTGCGGGCCGGGACGAAATAGACGAGCAGTACTTC. It encodes CSAGRDEIDEQYF.

The CDR3, as DNA: TGCGCCAGCAGCTTGGGGACTTCCAACACCGGGGAGCTGTTTTTT. Its protein is CASSLGTSNTGELFF. The V gene is TRBV5-1, the J gene TRBJ2-2; tentative D call: TRBD2 (5 bases). The CDR3 is 15 amino acids. From germline, CDR1 is SGHRS and CDR2 YFSETQ. Trimming removed 0 bases from V and 2 bases from J, with 8 bases in between. Based on the CDR3 plus reference TRBV5-1 and TRBJ2-2, the full variable domain is KAGVTQTPRYLIKTRGQQVTLSCSPISGHRSVSWYQQTPGQGLQFLFEYFSETQRNKGNFPGRFSGRQFSNSRSEMNVSTLELGDSALYLCASSLGTSNTGELFFGEGSRLTVL.

The chain has TRBV20-1 and TRBJ2-3, with D possibly being TRBD1 (6 bases). The CDR3 has 15 amino acids. Germline CDR1 and CDR2: DFQATT and SNEGSKA (reference sequence). Trimming shortened V by 4 bases and J by 2 bases, and 16 bases separated the two germline ends. Here the CDR3 DNA reads TGCAGTGCTAATCGACAGGACGGCTTCACAGATACGCAGTATTTT. The encoded protein is CSANRQDGFTDTQYF.

This clone appeared a few times. This rearrangement joins TRBV28 to TRBJ2-5, with D tentatively TRBD2 (5 bases). The V end was cut by 7 bases, the J end by 1 base, with 10 bases between. Germline V lookup: CDR1 MDHEN, CDR2 SYDVKM. CDR3 length equals 13 residues. CDR3 coding DNA: TGTGCCAGCAAGAAGGACTTCCAAGAGACCCAGTACTTC. This sequence encodes CASKKDFQETQYF. The full variable domain, completed using reference TRBV28 and TRBJ2-5, is DVKVTQSSRYLVKRTGEKVFLECVQDMDHENMFWYRQDPGLGLRLIYFSYDVKMKEKGDIPEGYSVSREKKERFSLILESASTNQTSMYLCASKKDFQETQYFGPGTRLLVL.

In this sample, this clone turned up a few times. At one boundary the junction diverges from the germline segment, which might be a read error. The V gene is TRBV6-1, the J gene TRBJ1-1; D call uncertain. Germline CDR1 and CDR2: MNHNS and SASEGT. The CDR3 length is 12 residues. The CDR3 DNA reads TGTGCCAGCAGGAGGTCGGGCACTGAAGCTTTCTTC. Protein product: CASRRSGTEAFF.

Concerning this clone itself: This CDR3 fails to terminate in the conserved phenylalanine or tryptophan, so it likely reflects a read error. V and J are TRBV6-1 and TRBJ1-2; TRBD1 aligns across 7 bases. This CDR3 has 15 amino acids. With V trimmed by 0 bases and J by 4 bases, 5 bases remained unmatched. Germline V gives CDR1 MNHNS, CDR2 SASEGT. CDR3 loop: CASSEAGGASYGYTC. The CDR3 bases are TGTGCCAGCAGTGAAGCAGGGGGCGCGAGCTATGGCTACACCTGC.

This clone came up a few times. This chain joins TRBV29-1 and TRBJ1-3; a possible D gene is TRBD1 (5 bases). Trimming shortened V by 7 bases and J by 0 bases, and 10 bases separated the two germline ends. The germline V gene has CDR1 SQVTM and CDR2 ANQGSEA. This CDR3 is 13 amino acids long. In DNA, the CDR3 is TGCAGCGGAGGGGCAGCCTCTGGAAACACCATATATTTT. The encoded protein is CSGGAASGNTIYF.

This clone was seen more than once but under ten times. The chain links TRBV19 to TRBJ2-2; the D gene could be TRBD1 or TRBD2 (5 bases each). The germline CDR1 and CDR2 sequences are LNHDA and SQIVND (reference sequence). This CDR3 comprises 13 residues. Trimming took 3 bases from V and 7 from J, leaving 9 bases between them. Here the CDR3 DNA reads TGTGCCAGTAGTATCTTGGGGGACGGGGAGCTGTTTTTT. Protein sequence: CASSILGDGELFF. The variable domain in full, with the rest retrieved from reference TRBV19 and TRBJ2-2, is DGGITQSPKYLFRKEGQNVTLSCEQNLNHDAMYWYRQDPGQGLRLIYYSQIVNDFQKGDIAEGYSVSREKKESFPLTVTSAQKNPTAFYLCASSILGDGELFFGEGSRLTVL.

The V gene is TRBV28, the J gene TRBJ1-6; D is undetermined. Germline CDR1 and CDR2: MDHEN and SYDVKM. V was clipped by 2 bases and J by 0 bases, with 5 bases between them. CDR3 length equals 15 residues. DNA of the CDR3: TGTGCCAGCAGTTTAGGGGTCTCCTATAATTCACCCCTCCACTTT. Translating it yields CASSLGVSYNSPLHF.